Listed below are T cell receptor beta chains from one sample, sequenced in a study of T cells after yellow fever vaccination. Each CDR3 protein is one row after TCRdb ran MiXCR on the 5' RACE reads. Found here are 350,000 to 550,000 distinct CDR3 sequences, roughly a sixth of them singletons; the top ten hold over 15%. This specimen consisted of PBMCs, obtained before the yellow fever booster vaccination. The receptors were sampled from a man aged 18 to 35 who received the YFV17D yellow fever vaccine. The CDR3 runs from the conserved cysteine through the conserved F or W. Fields, in order: J gene, clone size, V gene, D gene, CDR3 protein, CDR3 DNA. D genes are given only for firm matches. Where a row states a size, it is once, few, many or the class of an expanded clone; other rows omit it.

>TRBJ2-1|-|TRBV10-1|-
CASSVGPKPYNEQFF
TGCGCCAGCAGTGTGGGGCCCAAACCGTACAATGAGCAGTTCTTC
>TRBJ1-1|few|TRBV4-3|TRBD1
CASASEGTGYTEAFF
TGCGCCAGCGCCTCAGAAGGGACAGGGTATACTGAAGCTTTCTTT
>TRBJ1-1|few|TRBV7-9|-
CAGLDIVGNTEAFF
TGTGCCGGCCTTGATATCGTTGGGAACACTGAAGCTTTCTTT
>TRBJ1-2|-|TRBV4-3|-
CASSQDGVTHNYGYTF
TGCGCCAGCAGCCAAGATGGGGTCACACACAACTATGGCTACACCTTC
>TRBJ2-7|-|TRBV20-1|-
CSAPRRLLEHEQYF
TGCAGTGCTCCCCGCCGCTTACTAGAGCACGAGCAGTACTTC
>TRBJ2-3|-|TRBV6-5|-
CASSSPGPTDTQYF
TGTGCCAGCAGTTCCCCCGGGCCCACAGATACGCAGTATTTT
>TRBJ1-2|many|TRBV12-3/TRBV12-4|-
CASSHRGVSGYTF
TGTGCCAGCAGCCATCGGGGGGTATCTGGCTACACCTTC
>TRBJ1-4|-|TRBV19|TRBD1
CASKDRLIEKLFF
TGTGCCAGTAAGGACAGGCTGATAGAAAAACTGTTTTTT
>TRBJ1-1|-|TRBV19|TRBD1
CASSMSQGVNTEAFF
TGTGCCAGTAGTATGTCTCAGGGGGTGAACACTGAAGCTTTCTTT
>TRBJ1-5|many|TRBV4-1|-
CASSQEGLSNQPQHF
TGCGCCAGCAGCCAAGAAGGCCTAAGCAATCAGCCCCAGCATTTT
>TRBJ1-3|few|TRBV5-1|-
CASSSGEGGNTIYF
TGCGCCAGCAGCTCGGGGGAAGGTGGAAACACCATATATTTT
>TRBJ2-2|-|TRBV5-1|TRBD1
CASSLDRGRTGELFF
TGCGCCAGCAGCTTGGACAGGGGGCGTACCGGGGAGCTGTTTTTT
>TRBJ1-2|-|TRBV29-1|-
CSVDTEINYGYTF
TGCAGCGTTGATACCGAAATTAACTATGGCTACACCTTC
>TRBJ2-4|few|TRBV5-1|-
CASSLDGGPNIQYF
TGCGCCAGCAGCTTGGATGGGGGCCCGAACATTCAGTACTTC
>TRBJ1-4|-|TRBV28|-
CASSFWAGDNEKLFF
TGTGCCAGCAGTTTTTGGGCAGGGGATAATGAAAAACTGTTTTTT